The 4 T cell receptor beta chains below were found in one sample sequenced in a study of T-cell memory formation after mild COVID-19. Using its own MiXCR run on the 5' RACE reads, TCRdb lists one record per CDR3 protein. This sample yields approximately 430,000 distinct CDR3 sequences, of which 23% are seen a single time; about 12% belongs to the top ten. The sequenced sample consisted of PBMCs or a T cell subset sorted from them (not recorded which). The receptors derive from an adult woman who had mild COVID-19 (a few samples of this study predate the infection). Cell type and time point are not known.

This clonotype was counted a few times. The CDR3 loop reads CASSLLASGPDTQYF. CDR3 nucleotides: TGTGCCAGCAGCTTATTGGCTAGCGGGCCAGATACGCAGTATTTT. The J gene is TRBJ2-3, the V gene TRBV7-3; 8 bases agree with TRBD2. Germline trimming cut 2 bases from V and 4 bases from J; bases unmatched to any gene: 5. CDR3 length: 15 amino acids. The germline V gene has CDR1 SGHTA and CDR2 FQGTGA.

This clonotype turned up a few times. The chain combines TRBV29-1 with TRBJ1-4, with D unclear. The CDR3 length is 16 residues. CDR1 SQVTM and CDR2 ANQGSEA come from the germline V gene. Trimming removed 4 bases at V and 0 bases at J, with 15 bases between. The CDR3 protein is CSVGSGFAATNEKLFF. The CDR3 nucleotides are TGCAGCGTTGGATCCGGGTTTGCGGCAACTAATGAAAAACTGTTTTTT.

This clonotype was seen once. The genes are TRBV15 and TRBJ2-7; TRBD1 matches 7 bases. The germline CDR1 and CDR2 sequences are LNHNV and YYDKDF (reference sequence). V trimming: 0 bases; J trimming: 2 bases; junction bases outside the gene matches: 10. This CDR3 contains 17 residues. Here the CDR3 reads CATSRDLGQSWTYEQYF. The CDR3 DNA follows: TGTGCCACCAGCAGAGATTTGGGACAGAGCTGGACCTACGAGCAGTACTTC.

V and J are TRBV7-2 and TRBJ2-5, with 12 bases lining up with TRBD2. Per the germline V gene, CDR1 is SGHTA and CDR2 is FQGNSA. V lost 6 bases and J lost 4; bases outside the gene matches: 6. The CDR3 runs to 15 residues. CDR3 residues: CASSRRLAGAETQYF. The CDR3 DNA is TGTGCCAGCAGTCGGAGACTAGCGGGAGCAGAGACCCAGTACTTC.